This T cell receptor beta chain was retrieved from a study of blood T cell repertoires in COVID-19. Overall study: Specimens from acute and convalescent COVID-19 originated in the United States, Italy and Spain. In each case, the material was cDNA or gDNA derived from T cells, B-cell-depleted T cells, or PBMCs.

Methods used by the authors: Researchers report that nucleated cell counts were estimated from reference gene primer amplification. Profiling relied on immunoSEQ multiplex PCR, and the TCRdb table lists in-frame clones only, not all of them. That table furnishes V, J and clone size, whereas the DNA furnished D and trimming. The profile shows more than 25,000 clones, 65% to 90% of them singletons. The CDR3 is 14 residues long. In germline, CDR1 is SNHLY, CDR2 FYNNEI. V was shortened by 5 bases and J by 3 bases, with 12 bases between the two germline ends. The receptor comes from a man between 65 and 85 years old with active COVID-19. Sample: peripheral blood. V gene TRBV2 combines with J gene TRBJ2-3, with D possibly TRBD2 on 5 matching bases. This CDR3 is CASSLGSGTDTQYF. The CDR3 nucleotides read TGTGCCAGCAGTTTGGGCAGCGGAACAGATACGCAGTATTTT.